These T cell receptor beta chains were read from a single sample in a study of CD8 T cells in ankylosing spondylitis. TCRdb reanalysed the 5' RACE reads using MiXCR and keeps one entry per CDR3 protein. The sample yields some 130,000 distinct CDR3 sequences, 6% to 8.5% seen once. The source material was blood, either unsorted or a sorted T cell fraction (not recorded which). The source of these receptors is a female donor with ankylosing spondylitis or in good health (not recorded which). The CDR3 runs from the conserved cysteine through the conserved F or W. The order of the fields is V gene, J gene, D gene, clone size, CDR3 DNA, CDR3 protein. D genes are given only for firm matches. Rows may omit the clone size; those that give it use once, few, many or a size class.

TRBV5-1	TRBJ2-1	TRBD1	many	TGCGCCAGCAGCCCTAGGACAGGGGAGGGTGAGCAGTTCTTC	CASSPRTGEGEQFF
TRBV29-1	TRBJ1-2	TRBD1	-	TGCAGCGTTAGGGCGACAGGGAACTATGGCTACACCTTC	CSVRATGNYGYTF
TRBV5-1	TRBJ2-1	TRBD1	many	TGCGCCACCGCGGTGGGACAGTCCTACAATGAGCAGTTCTTC	CATAVGQSYNEQFF
TRBV25-1	TRBJ1-1	TRBD1	many	TGTGCCAGCAGCCCCTCGACAGGGGCGAGCACTGAAGCTTTCTTT	CASSPSTGASTEAFF
TRBV6-1	TRBJ2-3	-	many	TGTGCCAGCAGTAAAGGGAAGTCCACAGATACGCAGTATTTT	CASSKGKSTDTQYF
TRBV4-1	TRBJ2-1	-	-	TGTGCCAGCAGCCAAGGCGCTGCCTACTCCTACACTGAGCAGTTCTTC	CASSQGAAYSYTEQFF
TRBV18	TRBJ1-1	-	-	TGTGCCAGCTCACCTTTAGACAGCTTGAACACTGAAGCTTTCTTT	CASSPLDSLNTEAFF
TRBV7-9	TRBJ1-1	-	many	TGTGCCAGCAGCTTAGCCGCGTCGAACACTGAAGCTTTCTTT	CASSLAASNTEAFF
TRBV28	TRBJ1-4	-	many	TGTGCCAGCAGTTTAGAGGGGCGACTGTTTTTT	CASSLEGRLFF
TRBV11-2	TRBJ2-1	-	few	TGTGCCAGCAGCAACTTAGCGGAGAGTAATGAGCAGTTCTTC	CASSNLAESNEQFF
TRBV12-3/TRBV12-4	TRBJ1-5	-	many	TGTGCCAGCAGTTTCTCCTTTAGGGACCCCCACGGGGGCAATCAGCCCCAGCATTTT	CASSFSFRDPHGGNQPQHF